This T cell receptor (beta chain) came from a study of blood T cell repertoires in COVID-19. Across the study: Samples representing acute and convalescent COVID-19 were sourced from the United States, Italy and Spain. Sources were T cells, B-cell-depleted T cells, or PBMCs; the material itself was cDNA or gDNA.

CDR3 length equals 14 residues. J gave up 5 bases and V 2 bases, and 6 bases lay outside the gene matches. Germline values: CDR1 SGHRS, CDR2 YFSETQ. In the study's own analysis: The assay estimated nucleated cells by amplifying reference gene primers. Sequencing used immunoSEQ multiplex PCR; TCRdb keeps in-frame clones, though not all of them. V, J and clone size derive from that table, while D and trimming were established from the DNA sequence. The sample has 15,000 to 20,000 clones; under 95% are singletons. The chain recombines TRBV5-1 with TRBJ2-5; TRBD1 matches 7 bases. Specimen: peripheral blood. This TCR came from a man aged 60-69 years with active COVID-19. DNA for the CDR3: TGCGCCAGCAGCTTTACAGGGGTCGGGGAGACCCAGTACTTC. Its protein is CASSFTGVGETQYF.